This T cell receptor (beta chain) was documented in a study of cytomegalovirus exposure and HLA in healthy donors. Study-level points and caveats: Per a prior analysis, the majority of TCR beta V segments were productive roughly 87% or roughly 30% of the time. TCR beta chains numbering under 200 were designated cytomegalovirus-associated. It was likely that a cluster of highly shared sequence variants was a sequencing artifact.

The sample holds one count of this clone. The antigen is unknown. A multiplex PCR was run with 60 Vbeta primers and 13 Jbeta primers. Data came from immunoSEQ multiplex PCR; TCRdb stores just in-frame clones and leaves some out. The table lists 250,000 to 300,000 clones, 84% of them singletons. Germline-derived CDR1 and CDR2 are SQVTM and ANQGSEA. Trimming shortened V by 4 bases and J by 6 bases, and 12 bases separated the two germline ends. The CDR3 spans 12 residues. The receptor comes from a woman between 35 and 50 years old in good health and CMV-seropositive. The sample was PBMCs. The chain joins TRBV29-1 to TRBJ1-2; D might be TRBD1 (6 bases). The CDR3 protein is CSVGDIDDGYTF. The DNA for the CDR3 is TGCAGCGTTGGGGACATTGACGATGGCTACACCTTC.